Here is one TCR beta chain with its context. What it binds is unknown. The germline gene is not matched at one end of the junction; a read error may be the cause. Germline V CDR1 and CDR2: MNHEY, SVGAGI. This CDR3 is built from 15 residues. These data come from a study of early T cells in non-severe SARS-CoV-2 infection. Study-wide background: The study sequenced bulk RNA from unsorted whole blood, with chains unpaired.

Study conclusions and caveats: Lookups in VDJdb leaned toward anti-spike CD8 responses and missed private and CD4 specificities.

Individual cDNA molecules received unique molecular identifiers. TCRdb re-called the 5' RACE reads with MiXCR, one entry per CDR3 protein. This table holds approximately 57,000 distinct CDR3 sequences, 9.5% to 15% found once. The genes are TRBV6-5 and TRBJ2-7; 8 bases are a match to TRBD1. Sequencing was carried out using whole blood. This clonotype was sampled from an adult who was a healthcare worker with PCR-confirmed SARS-CoV-2 infection or an uninfected control (not recorded which). CDR3 sequence: CTSSSHTGGSYEQYF. DNA for the CDR3: TGTACCAGCAGTTCCCATACAGGGGGGTCCTACGAGCAGTACTTC.